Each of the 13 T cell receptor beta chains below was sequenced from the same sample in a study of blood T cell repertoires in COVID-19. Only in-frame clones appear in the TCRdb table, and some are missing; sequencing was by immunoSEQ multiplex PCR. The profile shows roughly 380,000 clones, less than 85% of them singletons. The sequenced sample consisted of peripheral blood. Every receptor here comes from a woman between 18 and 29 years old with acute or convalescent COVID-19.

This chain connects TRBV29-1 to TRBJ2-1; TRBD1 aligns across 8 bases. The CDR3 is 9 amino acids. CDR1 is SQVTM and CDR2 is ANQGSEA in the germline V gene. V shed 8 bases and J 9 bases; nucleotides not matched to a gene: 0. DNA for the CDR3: TGCAGCACAGGGGGTGAGCAGTTCTTC. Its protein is CSTGGEQFF.

CDR3 sequence: CASSFGGGPSTDTQYF. CDR3 bases: TGTGCCAGCAGTTTCGGGGGAGGCCCTAGCACAGATACGCAGTATTTT. The chain employs TRBV28 and TRBJ2-3, with D perhaps matching TRBD2 (6 bases). CDR1 is MDHEN, CDR2 SYDVKM, per germline. This CDR3 contains 16 residues. The germline V and J ends were trimmed by 3 bases and 0 bases, with 13 bases remaining between them. The full variable domain, its missing parts supplied by reference TRBV28 and TRBJ2-3, is DVKVTQSSRYLVKRTGEKVFLECVQDMDHENMFWYRQDPGLGLRLIYFSYDVKMKEKGDIPEGYSVSREKKERFSLILESASTNQTSMYLCASSFGGGPSTDTQYFGPGTRLTVL.

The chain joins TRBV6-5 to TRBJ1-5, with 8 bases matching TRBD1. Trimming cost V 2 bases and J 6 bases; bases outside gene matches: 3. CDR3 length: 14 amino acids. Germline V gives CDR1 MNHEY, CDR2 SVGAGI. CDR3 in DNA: TGTGCCAGCAGTTACGACAGGGGTGGTCAGCCCCAGCATTTT. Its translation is CASSYDRGGQPQHF.

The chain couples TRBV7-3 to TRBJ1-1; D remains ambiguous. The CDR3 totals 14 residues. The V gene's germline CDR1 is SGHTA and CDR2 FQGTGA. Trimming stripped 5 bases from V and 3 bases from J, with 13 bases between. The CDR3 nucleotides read TGTGCCAGCAGCCGGTCGAGGCCTGACACTGAAGCTTTCTTT. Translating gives CASSRSRPDTEAFF.

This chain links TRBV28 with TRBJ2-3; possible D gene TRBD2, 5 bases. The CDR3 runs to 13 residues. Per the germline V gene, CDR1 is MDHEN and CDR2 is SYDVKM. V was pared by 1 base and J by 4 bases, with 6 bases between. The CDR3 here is CASSLSDSDTQYF. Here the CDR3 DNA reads TGTGCCAGCAGTTTATCGGACTCAGATACGCAGTATTTT.

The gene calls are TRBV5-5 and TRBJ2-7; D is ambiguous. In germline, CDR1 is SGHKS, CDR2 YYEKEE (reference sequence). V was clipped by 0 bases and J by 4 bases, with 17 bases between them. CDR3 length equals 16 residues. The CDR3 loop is CASSLGRSIQLYEQYF. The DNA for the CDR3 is TGTGCCAGCAGCTTGGGCCGGAGCATCCAACTATACGAGCAGTACTTC.

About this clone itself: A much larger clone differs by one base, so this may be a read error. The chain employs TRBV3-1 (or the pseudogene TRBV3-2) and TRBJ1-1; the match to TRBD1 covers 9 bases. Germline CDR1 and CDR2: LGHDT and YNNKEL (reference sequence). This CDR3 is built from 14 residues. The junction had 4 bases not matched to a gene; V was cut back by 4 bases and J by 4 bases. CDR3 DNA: TGTGCCAGCAGCCTGGGACAGGGAAGCACTGAAGCTTTCTTT. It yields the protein CASSLGQGSTEAFF.

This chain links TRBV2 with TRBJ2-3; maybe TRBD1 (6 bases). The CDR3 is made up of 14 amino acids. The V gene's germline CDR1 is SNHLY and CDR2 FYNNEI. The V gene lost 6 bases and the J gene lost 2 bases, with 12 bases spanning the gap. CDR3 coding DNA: TGTGCCAGCAGCGAGGACAGACACACAGATACGCAGTATTTT. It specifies CASSEDRHTDTQYF.

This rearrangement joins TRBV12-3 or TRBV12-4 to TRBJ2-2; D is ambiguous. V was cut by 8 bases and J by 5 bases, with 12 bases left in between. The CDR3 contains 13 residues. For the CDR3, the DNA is TGTGCCAGCGATAGCCTTCAAACCGGGGAGCTGTTTTTT. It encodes CASDSLQTGELFF.

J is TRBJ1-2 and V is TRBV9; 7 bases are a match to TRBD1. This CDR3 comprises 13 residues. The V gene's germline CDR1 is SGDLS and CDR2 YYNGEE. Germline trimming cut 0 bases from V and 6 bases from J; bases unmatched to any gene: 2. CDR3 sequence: CASSVGQGDGYTF. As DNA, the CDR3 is TGTGCCAGCAGCGTAGGTCAGGGGGATGGCTACACCTTC.

CDR3 sequence: CASSKDLKQYF. The DNA of the CDR3 is TGTGCCAGCAGCAAAGATCTTAAGCAGTACTTC. The genes are TRBV21-1 and TRBJ2-7; TRBD2, the D gene given by the table, was not confirmed from the DNA. TRBV21-1 is listed as a pseudogene. This CDR3 is 11 amino acids long.

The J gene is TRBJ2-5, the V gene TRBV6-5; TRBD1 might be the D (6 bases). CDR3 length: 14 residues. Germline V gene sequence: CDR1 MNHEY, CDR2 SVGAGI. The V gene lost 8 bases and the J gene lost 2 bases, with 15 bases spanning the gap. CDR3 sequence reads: CASGYGRGQETQYF. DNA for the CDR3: TGTGCCAGCGGCTACGGTAGGGGGCAAGAGACCCAGTACTTC.

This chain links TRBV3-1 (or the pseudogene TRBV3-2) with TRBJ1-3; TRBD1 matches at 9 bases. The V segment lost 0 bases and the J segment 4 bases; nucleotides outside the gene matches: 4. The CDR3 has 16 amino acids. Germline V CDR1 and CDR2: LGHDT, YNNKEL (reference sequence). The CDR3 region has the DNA TGTGCCAGCAGCCAAGAACAGGGGGCGTACGGAAACACCATATATTTT. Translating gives CASSQEQGAYGNTIYF.